The 32 T cell receptor beta chains in this list originate from one sample, sequenced in a study of shared clonotypes between healthy human individuals (dated by TCRdb to 2019 to 2021). Receptors were amplified or captured by the immunoSEQ multiplex PCR assay. The source is immuneACCESS, and TCRdb retained only in-frame sequences with V and J called. Part of the clones is not carried over; for the studies checked, unresolved V genes explain less than half of this, and the remainder is unexplained. The sample contains 1,400,000 or so clones, approximately 98.5% of them found a single time. Around 0.38% of the sample goes to the ten largest clones. Material for sequencing was naive CD4+ T cells sorted from blood. Sample cell subset or site, as interpreted from the label and publication: CD45RA+ positively selected. These receptors were obtained from a man aged 25-45 years in good health.

V usage is TRBV2 and J usage is TRBJ2-6; D is unclear. Between the trimmed V and J ends, which lost 6 bases and 0 bases, there was a span of 6 bases. Germline CDR1 is SNHLY and CDR2 is FYNNEI. The CDR3 loop spans 14 amino acids. CDR3 in DNA: TGTGCCAGCAGACGGGTCTCTGGGGCCAACGTCCTGACTTTC. As protein: CASRRVSGANVLTF.

The chain employs TRBV6-6 and TRBJ1-1, with 8 nucleotides matching TRBD1. Per germline, CDR1 MNHNY and CDR2 SVGAGI (reference sequence). V shed 2 bases, J shed 0 bases, and the junction held 5 bases outside the gene matches. The CDR3 has 16 amino acids. The CDR3 spells CASSYGQGLLNTEAFF. In DNA form, the CDR3 reads TGTGCCAGCAGTTACGGACAGGGCCTTCTGAACACTGAAGCTTTCTTT.

In DNA form, the CDR3 reads TGTGCCAGCAGGTTCGGGGACAGGGACTATGGCTACACCTTC. This encodes CASRFGDRDYGYTF. This chain uses TRBV28 with TRBJ1-2, with TRBD1 matching 9 bases. The length of the CDR3 is 14 residues. The germline CDR1 and CDR2 sequences are MDHEN and SYDVKM. The trim removed 6 bases at V and 3 bases at J, leaving 5 bases unmatched.

The gene calls are TRBV9 and TRBJ2-7; no reliable D call. CDR3 size: 14 residues. Trimming took off 0 bases at V and 1 base at J, with 8 bases between the two ends. Germline V lookup: CDR1 SGDLS, CDR2 YYNGEE. The CDR3, as DNA: TGTGCCAGCAGCGTAGAGGCCAGTTCCTACGAGCAGTACTTC. As protein: CASSVEASSYEQYF. Full variable domain (rest looked up from reference TRBV9 and TRBJ2-7): DSGVTQTPKHLITATGQRVTLRCSPRSGDLSVYWYQQSLDQGLQFLIQYYNGEERAKGNILERFSAQQFPDLHSELNLSSLELGDSALYFCASSVEASSYEQYFGPGTRLTVT.

The chain is built from TRBV28 and TRBJ2-7, with D maybe TRBD2 (7 bases). The CDR3 loop spans 14 amino acids. Trimming cost V 8 bases and J 2 bases, with 16 bases left between them. Germline-derived CDR1 and CDR2 are MDHEN and SYDVKM. The CDR3 spells CASAWGGPPYEQYF. The CDR3 DNA follows: TGTGCCAGCGCCTGGGGGGGGCCACCCTACGAGCAGTACTTC.

This sequence joins TRBV21-1 and TRBJ2-7. TRBV21-1 is deemed a pseudogene. This CDR3 is built from 15 residues. The CDR3 protein is CASSKRAEPTYEQYF. The CDR3 DNA reads TGTGCCAGCAGCAAACGGGCGGAGCCTACCTACGAGCAGTACTTC.

The chain combines TRBV29-1 with TRBJ2-1; TRBD2 matches 12 bases. Germline trimming cut 6 bases from V and 4 bases from J; bases unmatched to any gene: 7. The CDR3 runs 15 residues. The V gene's germline CDR1 is SQVTM and CDR2 ANQGSEA. CDR3 loop: CSVDRTSGIYNEQFF. CDR3 DNA sequence: TGCAGCGTGGACCGGACTAGCGGGATTTACAATGAGCAGTTCTTC.

The rearrangement uses TRBV6-5 and TRBJ2-5; maybe TRBD1 (6 bases). Trimming took off 2 bases at V and 1 base at J, with 8 bases between the two ends. CDR1 and CDR2 (germline): MNHEY, SVGAGI. CDR3 length equals 14 residues. CDR3 in amino acids: CASSYQGTQETQYF. The CDR3 region has the DNA TGTGCCAGCAGTTACCAGGGGACCCAAGAGACCCAGTACTTC.

The V and J genes are TRBV7-2 and TRBJ2-1, with D hard to call. Germline assignment: CDR1 SGHTA and CDR2 FQGNSA. V was pared by 5 bases and J by 0 bases, with 11 bases between. This CDR3 is 15 amino acids long. This chain's CDR3 is CASSTLTSSYNEQFF. For the CDR3, the DNA is TGTGCCAGCAGCACTCTGACAAGCTCCTACAATGAGCAGTTCTTC.

J is TRBJ2-5 and V is TRBV19; D not resolved. Between the trimmed V and J ends, which lost 3 bases and 9 bases, there was a span of 14 bases. Germline CDR1 reads LNHDA; CDR2 reads SQIVND (reference sequence). The CDR3 is 13 amino acids. The CDR3 spells CASSIGPTSPQYF. Here the CDR3 DNA reads TGTGCCAGTAGTATCGGGCCGACCTCTCCCCAGTACTTC.

This clone was found once. The V call is TRBV5-1, the J call TRBJ2-7; TRBD2 aligns across 10 bases. The CDR3 is made up of 15 amino acids. V was pared by 0 bases and J by 2 bases, with 2 bases of the junction left unmatched. Germline V gene lookup returns CDR1 SGHRS and CDR2 YFSETQ. CDR3 amino acids: CASSLGSGGTYEQYF. CDR3 sequence (DNA): TGCGCCAGCAGCTTGGGTAGCGGGGGGACCTACGAGCAGTACTTC.

This chain joins TRBV7-9 and TRBJ2-1, with 9 bases identical to TRBD1. This CDR3 region has 15 residues. The J segment lost 6 bases and the V segment lost 4 bases, leaving 7 bases of the junction unmatched. Germline V gene data show CDR1 as SEHNR and CDR2 as FQNEAQ (reference sequence). The CDR3 DNA is TGTGCCAGCAGCTCTGGGACAGGGATAGTCAATGAGCAGTTCTTC. Translation: CASSSGTGIVNEQFF. Full variable domain (rest looked up from reference TRBV7-9 and TRBJ2-1): DTGVSQNPRHKITKRGQNVTFRCDPISEHNRLYWYRQTLGQGPEFLTYFQNEAQLEKSRLLSDRFSAERPKGSFSTLEIQRTEQGDSAMYLCASSSGTGIVNEQFFGPGTRLTVL.

The rearrangement links TRBV28 to TRBJ2-2; D perhaps matches TRBD2 (6 bases). V was cut by 5 bases and J by 2 bases, with 21 bases left in between. This CDR3 contains 18 residues. Germline CDR1 reads MDHEN; CDR2 reads SYDVKM. The CDR3 nucleotides are TGTGCCAGCAGTACGGGACTTCCAACTTTAACTAACACCGGGGAGCTGTTTTTT. It codes for CASSTGLPTLTNTGELFF. Full variable domain (rest looked up from reference TRBV28 and TRBJ2-2): DVKVTQSSRYLVKRTGEKVFLECVQDMDHENMFWYRQDPGLGLRLIYFSYDVKMKEKGDIPEGYSVSREKKERFSLILESASTNQTSMYLCASSTGLPTLTNTGELFFGEGSRLTVL.

This chain links TRBV6-5 with TRBJ1-4, with TRBD1 matching 8 bases. Germline-derived CDR1 and CDR2 are MNHEY and SVGAGI. The length of the CDR3 is 15 residues. V was pared by 2 bases and J by 4 bases, with 3 bases of the junction left unmatched. Here the CDR3 reads CASSYLTGVNEKLFF. CDR3 sequence (DNA): TGTGCCAGCAGTTACCTGACAGGGGTTAATGAAAAACTGTTTTTT.

A remark on this clone: Other nucleotide sequences from this sample produce the same CDR3. CDR3 DNA sequence: TGTGCCAGCAGTCTACTCGCGGGAACAGATACGCAGTATTTT. It encodes CASSLLAGTDTQYF. V gene TRBV28 combines with J gene TRBJ2-3; D perhaps matches TRBD2 (6 bases). V dropped 5 bases and J dropped 3 bases, with 12 bases sitting between them. CDR1 is MDHEN, CDR2 SYDVKM, per germline. The CDR3 extends over 14 amino acids.

The genes are TRBV28 and TRBJ1-5; TRBD1 is a possible D gene (5 bases). CDR1 and CDR2 (germline): MDHEN, SYDVKM. The CDR3 spans 12 residues. V lost 11 bases to trimming and J lost 6 bases, with 14 bases between them. As DNA, the CDR3 is TGTGCCGCCTGGGGAGGGGTTCAGCCCCAGCATTTT. Translating it yields CAAWGGVQPQHF.

The chain has TRBV6-5 and TRBJ2-7, with D uncertain. The germline V and J ends were trimmed by 3 bases and 3 bases, with 9 bases remaining between them. In germline, CDR1 is MNHEY, CDR2 SVGAGI. The CDR3 runs 13 residues. The CDR3 region is CASSYVANYEQYF. DNA of the CDR3: TGTGCCAGCAGTTATGTGGCGAACTACGAGCAGTACTTC.

The chain uses TRBV9 and TRBJ2-1; 12 bases match TRBD2. V lost 0 bases and J lost 5; bases outside the gene matches: 9. This CDR3 is built from 18 residues. CDR1 is SGDLS and CDR2 is YYNGEE in the germline V gene. The CDR3 is CASSVARLAGDFNNEQFF. The CDR3 bases are TGTGCCAGCAGCGTAGCCAGACTAGCGGGAGATTTTAACAATGAGCAGTTCTTC.

The chain employs TRBV9 and TRBJ1-5; tentatively, D is TRBD1 (5 bases). The CDR3 loop spans 14 amino acids. With 4 bases removed from V and 5 bases from J, the gap between germline ends came to 13 bases. Germline V gene data show CDR1 as SGDLS and CDR2 as YYNGEE. Written as DNA, the CDR3 is TGTGCCAGCAGCCAACGGGGCGCCGATCAGCCCCAGCATTTT. Its protein is CASSQRGADQPQHF.

The J gene is TRBJ2-2, the V gene TRBV9; D gene uncertain. CDR1 and CDR2 (germline): SGDLS, YYNGEE. The CDR3 consists of 14 residues. V lost 0 bases to trimming and J lost 7 bases, with 10 bases between them. The DNA of the CDR3 is TGTGCCAGCAGCGTAGGACAATTTCTCGGGGAGCTGTTTTTT. Residues: CASSVGQFLGELFF.

The chain employs TRBV4-3 and TRBJ2-7; possibly TRBD1 for D (6 bases). The V gene lost 1 base and the J gene lost 6 bases, with 16 bases spanning the gap. Germline values: CDR1 LGHNA, CDR2 YSLEER. The CDR3 runs to 15 residues. CDR3 loop: CASSQVSAGAVEQYF. CDR3 bases: TGCGCCAGCAGCCAAGTATCGGCAGGGGCCGTCGAGCAGTACTTC.

The chain recombines TRBV5-4 with TRBJ1-3, with unresolved D. Germline CDR1 and CDR2: SGHNT and YYREEE (reference sequence). The CDR3 consists of 14 residues. V gave up 2 bases and J gave up 0 bases, with 6 bases separating them. The CDR3 DNA follows: TGTGCCAGCAGCTTCGTGGGCTCTGGAAACACCATATATTTT. Protein sequence: CASSFVGSGNTIYF.

V is TRBV25-1 and J is TRBJ2-7, with D possibly TRBD1 on 6 matching bases. This CDR3 region has 15 residues. Deletions cut 1 base from V and 2 bases from J, with 12 bases between. Germline CDR1 reads MGHDK; CDR2 reads SYGVNS. As DNA, the CDR3 is TGTGCCAGCAGTGAATCTGAGACAGGAGCCTACGAGCAGTACTTC. Translating gives CASSESETGAYEQYF.

This chain connects TRBV4-1 to TRBJ1-2, with 9 positions matching TRBD1. The length of the CDR3 is 18 residues. After removal of 5 bases from V and 4 bases from J, the junction contained 17 bases not matched to a gene. CDR1 and CDR2 (germline): MGHRA, YSYEKL. The chain's CDR3 is CASSGRDRVGRVIYGYTF. CDR3 sequence (DNA): TGCGCCAGCAGCGGCCGGGACAGGGTGGGAAGGGTAATCTATGGCTACACCTTC.

This rearrangement joins TRBV6-5 to TRBJ1-2, with D perhaps TRBD1 (5 bases). In germline, CDR1 is MNHEY, CDR2 SVGAGI. Trimming stripped 0 bases from V and 8 bases from J, with 16 bases between. The CDR3 has 15 amino acids. DNA of the CDR3: TGTGCCAGCAGTTACTCGACCGCAGGGATAGGGGGCTACACCTTC. Residues: CASSYSTAGIGGYTF.

The chain links TRBV13 to TRBJ2-7; TRBD1 matches at 8 bases. V was pared by 5 bases and J by 5 bases, with 8 bases of the junction left unmatched. The germline V gene encodes CDR1 PRHDT and CDR2 FYEKMQ (reference sequence). The CDR3 covers 14 residues. For the CDR3, the DNA is TGTGCCAGCAGCCTCCAGGGGGCGCGGGACGAGCAGTACTTC. It encodes CASSLQGARDEQYF. Supplemented by reference TRBV13 and TRBJ2-7, the full variable domain reads AAGVIQSPRHLIKEKRETATLKCYPIPRHDTVYWYQQGPGQDPQFLISFYEKMQSDKGSIPDRFSAQQFSDYHSELNMSSLELGDSALYFCASSLQGARDEQYFGPGTRLTVT.

V is TRBV5-1 and J is TRBJ2-7; the match to TRBD1 covers 7 bases. CDR3 size: 15 residues. Germline-derived CDR1 and CDR2 are SGHRS and YFSETQ. V trimming: 1 base; J trimming: 4 bases; junction bases outside the gene matches: 8. This CDR3 is CASSLSPQGSYEQYF. DNA of the CDR3: TGCGCCAGCAGCTTGTCCCCACAGGGGAGTTACGAGCAGTACTTC.

V and J are TRBV28 and TRBJ1-5; a weak D match, TRBD1 (5 bases). Germline CDR1 is MDHEN and CDR2 is SYDVKM. V lost 4 bases to trimming and J lost 5 bases, with 12 bases between them. The CDR3 length is 14 residues. CDR3 loop: CASSSTGTHQPQHF. The CDR3 DNA follows: TGTGCCAGCAGTTCCACCGGGACCCATCAGCCCCAGCATTTT.

This rearrangement joins TRBV15 to TRBJ1-4; D gene uncertain. V was clipped by 0 bases and J by 5 bases, with 10 bases between them. This CDR3 has 15 residues. The germline V gene encodes CDR1 LNHNV and CDR2 YYDKDF (reference sequence). The CDR3 protein is CATSREGGINEKLFF. CDR3 sequence (DNA): TGTGCCACCAGCAGAGAGGGAGGGATAAATGAAAAACTGTTTTTT.

This clone occurred once. This sequence joins TRBV18 and TRBJ2-2; a weak D match, TRBD2 (6 bases). The CDR3 runs 16 residues. The germline CDR1 and CDR2 sequences are KGHSH and LQKENI. V was trimmed by 2 bases and J by 0 bases, leaving 10 bases between them. In DNA, the CDR3 is TGTGCCAGCTCACCAATAAGACTAGCGAACACCGGGGAGCTGTTTTTT. Protein: CASSPIRLANTGELFF.

V and J are TRBV4-2 and TRBJ1-4, with 9 bases matching TRBD1. CDR3 length equals 15 residues. Trimming took 4 bases from V and 8 from J; bases not matched to a gene: 8. Germline-derived CDR1 and CDR2 are LGHNA and YNFKEQ. The CDR3 DNA reads TGTGCCAGCAGCCCAGTACAGGGGGCTTGGGAAAAACTGTTTTTT. This translates into CASSPVQGAWEKLFF.

The chain has TRBV21-1 and TRBJ1-1. TRBV21-1 is marked as a pseudogene. The CDR3 spans 11 residues. The CDR3 protein is CASSSVAEAFF. As DNA, the CDR3 is TGTGCCAGCAGCTCTGTCGCTGAAGCTTTCTTT.